The 31 T cell receptor beta chains listed next were all sequenced from one sample in a study of blood T cell repertoires in COVID-19. Repertoires were generated with immunoSEQ multiplex PCR, while TCRdb's copy carries only in-frame clones and drops some. The sample includes 20,000 to 25,000 clones, approximately 73% of them seen just once. The material sequenced was peripheral blood. The source of these receptors is a human donor in a cohort sampled during active or convalescent COVID-19.

This chain links TRBV14 with TRBJ2-7; D may be TRBD1 (6 bases). Germline CDR1 reads SGHDN; CDR2 reads FVKESK. V lost 4 bases to trimming and J lost 3 bases, with 10 bases between them. This CDR3 spans 13 amino acids. CDR3 residues: CASSLDRNYEQYF. DNA for the CDR3: TGTGCCAGCAGCCTAGACAGGAACTACGAGCAGTACTTC. Combining the CDR3 with reference TRBV14 and TRBJ2-7 gives the whole variable domain EAGVTQFPSHSVIEKGQTVTLRCDPISGHDNLYWYRRVMGKEIKFLLHFVKESKQDESGMPNNRFLAERTGGTYSTLKVQPAELEDSGVYFCASSLDRNYEQYFGPGTRLTVT.

The V gene is TRBV10-2, the J gene TRBJ2-7; maybe TRBD1 (6 bases). Germline V CDR1 and CDR2: WSHSY, SAAADI. Deletions cut 0 bases from V and 10 bases from J, with 10 bases between. The CDR3 sequence is 12 residues long. DNA for the CDR3: TGCGCCAGCAGTGAGTCGACAGGACCTCAGTACGTC. It yields the protein CASSESTGPQYV.

The chain recombines TRBV15 with TRBJ1-5, with D possibly TRBD1 on 5 matching bases. The CDR3 sequence is 15 residues long. Deletions cut 5 bases from V and 1 base from J, with 12 bases between. From germline, CDR1 is LNHNV and CDR2 YYDKDF (reference sequence). CDR3 DNA: TGTGCCACCAGCCCCCCGGGGGGAAGCAATCAGCCCCAGCATTTT. Its translation is CATSPPGGSNQPQHF.

The sample holds a few counts of this clone. V usage is TRBV24-1 and J usage is TRBJ1-5; TRBD1 matches at 8 bases. The CDR3 spans 16 residues. J gave up 0 bases and V 4 bases, and 4 bases lay outside the gene matches. From germline, CDR1 is KGHDR and CDR2 SFDVKD. The CDR3 protein is CATSDGQGGSNQPQHF. The DNA of the CDR3 is TGTGCCACCAGTGACGGACAGGGAGGTAGCAATCAGCCCCAGCATTTT.

The chain recombines TRBV28 with TRBJ1-1, with 8 bases that match TRBD1. The CDR3 is 14 residues long. Trimming at V came to 6 bases and at J to 3 bases, leaving 6 bases not matched to a gene. Germline V gives CDR1 MDHEN, CDR2 SYDVKM. CDR3 region: CASRTADRDTEAFF. CDR3 bases: TGTGCCAGCAGAACCGCGGACAGGGACACTGAAGCTTTCTTT.

This clone was seen more than once but under ten times. The J gene is TRBJ2-2, the V gene TRBV18; 8 positions agree with TRBD2. The CDR3 is 14 residues long. Germline CDR1 is KGHSH and CDR2 is LQKENI. With V trimmed by 6 bases and J by 7 bases, 7 bases remained unmatched. CDR3 coding DNA: TGTGCCAGCTCGTCGACTAGCGACAGCGGGGAGCTGTTTTTT. Its protein is CASSSTSDSGELFF.

In its sample, this clone was seen a few times. V and J are TRBV5-4 and TRBJ2-3, with 9 nucleotides matching TRBD2. Germline V gene data show CDR1 as SGHNT and CDR2 as YYREEE (reference sequence). The CDR3 consists of 16 residues. V lost 4 bases to trimming and J lost 5 bases; unmatched junction nucleotides: 11. The CDR3 nucleotides read TGTGCCAGCAGCGTAGCGGGAGCGGGGTACGTAGATACGCAGTATTTT. Its translation: CASSVAGAGYVDTQYF. Based on the CDR3 plus reference TRBV5-4 and TRBJ2-3, the full variable domain is ETGVTQSPTHLIKTRGQQVTLRCSSQSGHNTVSWYQQALGQGPQFIFQYYREEENGRGNFPPRFSGLQFPNYSSELNVNALELDDSALYLCASSVAGAGYVDTQYFGPGTRLTVL.

This clone occurred a few times. This chain uses TRBV29-1 with TRBJ1-1; 7 bases map to TRBD1. Germline lookup yields CDR1 SQVTM and CDR2 ANQGSEA. This CDR3 region has 11 residues. The V segment lost 6 bases and the J segment 10 bases; nucleotides outside the gene matches: 8. CDR3 sequence (DNA): TGCAGCGTATTAGGGGGCTTGGGAGCTTTCTTT. It is translated as CSVLGGLGAFF.

V usage is TRBV4-2 and J usage is TRBJ1-2, with a weak D call TRBD1 (5 bases). Germline CDR1 reads LGHNA; CDR2 reads YNFKEQ. The CDR3 contains 12 residues. Trimming left V 2 bases short and J 7 bases short, with 8 bases between. As DNA, the CDR3 is TGTGCCAGCAGCCAAAAGGGGATTGGCTACACCTTC. Encoded protein: CASSQKGIGYTF.

The CDR3 sequence is CASSPAGTPNQPQHF. The CDR3 region has the DNA TGTGCCAGCAGTCCTGCAGGAACCCCAAATCAGCCCCAGCATTTT. V gene TRBV27 combines with J gene TRBJ1-5; D is unclear. CDR1 MNHEY and CDR2 SMNVEV come from the germline V gene (reference sequence). V was pared by 5 bases and J by 4 bases, with 15 bases between. The CDR3 has 15 residues.

The CDR3 coding sequence is TGTGCCAGCAGTCGACTAGCGGGGTTTAATCATAGAGTGGATGAGCAGTTCTTC. It specifies CASSRLAGFNHRVDEQFF. This chain joins TRBV6-6 and TRBJ2-1; 11 bases map to TRBD2. In germline, CDR1 is MNHNY, CDR2 SVGAGI (reference sequence). This CDR3 has 18 residues. J lost 8 bases, V lost 5 bases, and 17 bases had no gene match.

This chain uses TRBV6-5 with TRBJ1-5; D perhaps matches TRBD1 (6 bases). V was clipped by 6 bases and J by 2 bases, with 14 bases between them. This CDR3 has 15 residues. Per germline, CDR1 MNHEY and CDR2 SVGAGI. The CDR3 DNA follows: TGTGCCAGCAGGTCACAGGGAGGGGGCAATCAGCCCCAGCATTTT. Translating it yields CASRSQGGGNQPQHF.

This clone has a handful of counts. The J gene is TRBJ1-1, the V gene TRBV29-1; D uncertain. The CDR3 covers 12 residues. The V gene's germline CDR1 is SQVTM and CDR2 ANQGSEA. V lost 4 bases to trimming and J lost 5 bases, with 11 bases between them. The DNA of the CDR3 is TGCAGCGTTGGGCGGGGAAGGACTGAAGCTTTCTTT. Protein product: CSVGRGRTEAFF.

The chain combines TRBV5-1 with TRBJ2-1, with D unclear. The CDR3 runs to 14 residues. Trimming took 1 base from V and 5 from J, leaving 10 bases between them. Looked up from germline, CDR1 is SGHRS and CDR2 is YFSETQ. The DNA for the CDR3 is TGCGCCAGCAGCTTGTTTCCCAACAACAATGAGCAGTTCTTC. Translating gives CASSLFPNNNEQFF.

V is TRBV3-1 (or the pseudogene TRBV3-2) and J is TRBJ1-3, with unresolved D. The CDR3 loop spans 16 amino acids. Trimming cost V 1 base and J 0 bases, with 10 bases left between them. Per the germline V gene, CDR1 is LGHDT and CDR2 is YNNKEL (reference sequence). The CDR3 loop reads CASSQGNYYSGNTIYF. The CDR3 DNA reads TGTGCCAGCAGCCAAGGAAACTATTACTCTGGAAACACCATATATTTT.

The count of this clone is one. The rearrangement uses TRBV6-5 and TRBJ1-3; D not resolved. Trimming cost V 8 bases and J 4 bases, with 9 bases left between them. The CDR3 sequence is 12 residues long. The germline V gene has CDR1 MNHEY and CDR2 SVGAGI. The CDR3 is CASGSGGNTIYF. As DNA, the CDR3 is TGTGCCAGCGGTTCAGGAGGAAACACCATATATTTT.

This clone was counted a single time. The chain has TRBV29-1 and TRBJ1-4; D may be TRBD1 (5 bases). V dropped 6 bases and J dropped 0 bases, with 8 bases sitting between them. CDR3 length equals 13 residues. The germline gives CDR1 SQVTM, CDR2 ANQGSEA. The CDR3 loop is CSVRETTNEKLFF. CDR3 coding DNA: TGCAGCGTCAGGGAAACAACTAATGAAAAACTGTTTTTT.

This chain links TRBV5-1 with TRBJ2-1; 11 nucleotides line up with TRBD2. From germline, CDR1 is SGHRS and CDR2 YFSETQ. This CDR3 is 16 amino acids long. V gave up 5 bases and J gave up 4 bases; unmatched junction bases: 8. CDR3: CASRFAGTSGYNEQFF. As DNA, the CDR3 is TGCGCCAGCAGATTCGCCGGGACTAGCGGATACAATGAGCAGTTCTTC.

This clone has a single count. This chain connects TRBV2 to TRBJ1-1, with D possibly being TRBD1 (6 bases). The CDR3 extends over 14 amino acids. The V and J ends lost 7 bases and 5 bases respectively, with 17 bases between them. Germline V gene data show CDR1 as SNHLY and CDR2 as FYNNEI. The CDR3 DNA reads TGTGCCAGCACTAGAACAGGGAGGGGGACTGAAGCTTTCTTT. Translating gives CASTRTGRGTEAFF.

With respect to this clone: Other DNA sequences in the same sample also yield this CDR3. The chain employs TRBV5-5 and TRBJ1-1; 7 bases agree with TRBD1. V gave up 0 bases and J gave up 1 base; unmatched junction bases: 0. The CDR3 runs 14 residues. Germline values: CDR1 SGHKS, CDR2 YYEKEE (reference sequence). CDR3 DNA sequence: TGTGCCAGCAGCTTGGCAGGGGGGAACACTGAAGCTTTCTTT. This sequence encodes CASSLAGGNTEAFF.

The rearrangement joins TRBV28 to TRBJ1-2; 9 bases map to TRBD1. V shed 5 bases, J shed 8 bases, and the junction held 6 bases outside the gene matches. The germline V gene encodes CDR1 MDHEN and CDR2 SYDVKM. This CDR3 is built from 13 residues. The CDR3 reads CASSGTGGDGYTF. DNA for the CDR3: TGTGCCAGCAGTGGTACAGGGGGCGACGGCTACACCTTC.

This clone was seen a handful of times. V usage is TRBV7-2 and J usage is TRBJ1-1; a possible D gene is TRBD1 (5 bases). Deletions cut 2 bases from V and 2 bases from J, with 9 bases between. This CDR3 comprises 14 residues. The germline CDR1 and CDR2 sequences are SGHTA and FQGNSA. The CDR3 spells CASSLKGVNTEAFF. As DNA, the CDR3 is TGTGCCAGCAGCTTAAAAGGGGTCAACACTGAAGCTTTCTTT.

The rearrangement links TRBV27 to TRBJ2-7; maybe TRBD2 (6 bases). The CDR3 totals 13 residues. V lost 6 bases and J lost 7, with 16 bases in between. The germline V gene encodes CDR1 MNHEY and CDR2 SMNVEV (reference sequence). The DNA of the CDR3 is TGTGCCAGCAGGGACGGGGGAAGGGGTGAGCAGTACTTC. This codes for CASRDGGRGEQYF.

This chain joins TRBV9 and TRBJ2-7, with 7 bases fitting TRBD1. Germline V gene data show CDR1 as SGDLS and CDR2 as YYNGEE. This CDR3 has 16 residues. V lost 4 bases and J lost 3; bases outside the gene matches: 13. The CDR3 reads CASSQQRGTAVYEQYF. The CDR3 DNA reads as TGTGCCAGCAGCCAACAAAGAGGGACAGCAGTCTACGAGCAGTACTTC.

This rearrangement joins TRBV5-1 to TRBJ1-1; D remains ambiguous. Trimming cost V 0 bases and J 10 bases, with 16 bases left between them. The germline V gene has CDR1 SGHRS and CDR2 YFSETQ. The CDR3 has 14 amino acids. CDR3 residues: CASSLAGGYRGAFF. The CDR3 region has the DNA TGCGCCAGCAGCTTGGCCGGAGGTTATCGAGGAGCTTTCTTT.

The V and J genes are TRBV5-5 and TRBJ1-1; no definite D call. The CDR3 sequence is 11 residues long. Deletions cut 3 bases from V and 4 bases from J, with 4 bases between. The germline V gene has CDR1 SGHKS and CDR2 YYEKEE (reference sequence). The DNA for the CDR3 is TGTGCCAGCAGCTACGGCACTGAAGCTTTCTTT. Amino acids: CASSYGTEAFF.

The V and J genes are TRBV5-4 and TRBJ2-7, with TRBD1 identical over 9 bases. V was pared by 0 bases and J by 2 bases, with 3 bases of the junction left unmatched. The CDR3 loop spans 15 amino acids. The V gene's germline CDR1 is SGHNT and CDR2 YYREEE (reference sequence). CDR3 in amino acids: CASSLGTGETYEQYF. The DNA for the CDR3 is TGTGCCAGCAGCTTGGGGACAGGGGAAACCTACGAGCAGTACTTC. Drawing the rest from reference TRBV5-4 and TRBJ2-7, the complete variable domain is ETGVTQSPTHLIKTRGQQVTLRCSSQSGHNTVSWYQQALGQGPQFIFQYYREEENGRGNFPPRFSGLQFPNYSSELNVNALELDDSALYLCASSLGTGETYEQYFGPGTRLTVT.

The gene calls are TRBV19 and TRBJ2-1, with 8 nucleotides matching TRBD2. V shed 3 bases and J 4 bases; nucleotides not matched to a gene: 5. Germline V gene data show CDR1 as LNHDA and CDR2 as SQIVND (reference sequence). The CDR3 contains 15 residues. CDR3 region: CASSIGLAVYNEQFF. The CDR3 bases are TGTGCCAGTAGTATTGGACTAGCAGTTTACAATGAGCAGTTCTTC.

The V and J genes are TRBV6-5 and TRBJ2-1; 10 positions agree with TRBD2. Germline trimming cut 6 bases from V and 9 bases from J; bases unmatched to any gene: 5. CDR3 length: 13 residues. From germline, CDR1 is MNHEY and CDR2 SVGAGI. CDR3: CASRGLAATEQFF. Here the CDR3 DNA reads TGTGCCAGCAGAGGACTAGCGGCGACTGAGCAGTTCTTC.

The chain links TRBV19 to TRBJ1-5; no clear D gene. The V end was cut by 7 bases, the J end by 1 base, with 8 bases between. Germline V CDR1 and CDR2: LNHDA, SQIVND (reference sequence). This CDR3 comprises 13 residues. CDR3: CASTHGSNQPQHF. The CDR3 coding sequence is TGTGCCAGTACCCATGGCAGCAATCAGCCCCAGCATTTT.

The V and J genes are TRBV29-1 and TRBJ2-1, with 12 bases identical to TRBD2. In germline, CDR1 is SQVTM, CDR2 ANQGSEA. V trimming: 0 bases; J trimming: 0 bases; junction bases outside the gene matches: 15. The CDR3 runs to 21 residues. CDR3 protein: CSVEDPHQLAGGPISYNEQFF. In DNA form, the CDR3 reads TGCAGCGTTGAAGATCCCCACCAACTAGCGGGGGGACCCATCTCCTACAATGAGCAGTTCTTC.